Below are 32 T cell receptor beta chains sequenced from a single sample in a study of molecular identifiers for immune sequencing clone quantification. TCRdb reprocessed the PCR reads via MiXCR and lists one record per CDR3 protein. The data show 70,000 to 90,000 distinct CDR3 sequences, with under 25% seen just once and approximately 0.99% held by the top ten. The sample taken for sequencing was naive CD8+ T cells from blood, with Jurkat cell RNA spiked in. Subset given: FACS-sorted CD8+CD4-CCR7+CD45RA+ naive T cells. Receptor source: a human donor in good health. Some libraries in this study had Jurkat cell RNA spiked in.

Notes on this clonotype: A much bigger clone sits one base away, suggesting this may be a read error. J is TRBJ1-4 and V is TRBV7-3; 10 bases map to TRBD1. This CDR3 contains 16 residues. In germline, CDR1 is SGHTA, CDR2 FQGTGA. The DNA of the CDR3 is TGTGCCGGCAGCCTATACGGACAGGGGGCTAATGAAAAACTGTTTTTT. Protein: CAGSLYGQGANEKLFF.

This clonotype was observed many times. V and J are TRBV3-1 and TRBJ2-2; 12 bases are a match to TRBD2. V gave up 4 bases and J gave up 3 bases; unmatched junction bases: 6. The CDR3 runs 17 residues. In germline, CDR1 is LGHDT, CDR2 YNNKEL (reference sequence). In DNA, the CDR3 is TGTGCCAGCAGCCTGACTAGCGGGAGAGGGTACACCGGGGAGCTGTTTTTT. This translates into CASSLTSGRGYTGELFF. The full variable domain, in which reference TRBV3-1 and TRBJ2-2 provide the parts outside the CDR3, is DTAVSQTPKYLVTQMGNDKSIKCEQNLGHDTMYWYKQDSKKFLKIMFSYNNKELIINETVPNRFSPKSPDKAHLNLHINSLELGDSAVYFCASSLTSGRGYTGELFFGEGSRLTVL.

This clonotype was seen a handful of times. The chain uses TRBV24-1 and TRBJ2-4, with D maybe TRBD1 (5 bases). With 2 bases removed from V and 5 bases from J, the gap between germline ends came to 12 bases. CDR1 KGHDR and CDR2 SFDVKD come from the germline V gene. The CDR3 covers 15 residues. This CDR3 is CATSDSVLRENIQYF. The DNA for the CDR3 is TGTGCCACCAGTGATTCCGTCCTCAGGGAAAACATTCAGTACTTC.

Of note for this clonotype: It may be a read error: a sequence one base away is much more abundant. The chain has TRBV4-1 and TRBJ2-7; 7 nucleotides match TRBD1. CDR3 length equals 15 residues. Germline lookup yields CDR1 MGHRA and CDR2 YSYEKL. CDR3 region: CACSQDPTTGDEQYF. In nucleotides, the CDR3 is TGCGCCTGCAGCCAAGATCCGACAACAGGGGACGAGCAGTACTTC.

Details on this clonotype: This may be a read error: a much more frequent sequence differs by one nucleotide. The CDR3 bases are TGTGCCAGCAGCTTGTACAGGGCCTACGAGCAGTGCTTC. Its translation: CASSLYRAYEQCF. This chain connects TRBV5-6 to TRBJ2-7, with D possibly TRBD1 on 6 matching bases. Germline CDR1 reads SGHDT; CDR2 reads YYEEEE. The CDR3 has 13 amino acids.

With respect to this clonotype: A much more abundant neighbour one base away suggests this may be a read error. The gene calls are TRBV2 and TRBJ2-5; no reliable D call. CDR1 SNHLY and CDR2 FYNNEI come from the germline V gene. CDR3 length: 14 amino acids. V lost 6 bases, J lost 5 bases, and 16 bases lay in between. CDR3 sequence reads: CASSPPESSETQYF. The DNA for the CDR3 is TGTGCCAGCAGCCCGCCCGAATCCTCCGAGACCCAGTACTTC.

The chain joins TRBV27 to TRBJ1-1, with 9 nucleotides matching TRBD1. Trimming took 1 base from V and 4 from J; bases not matched to a gene: 10. The germline CDR1 and CDR2 sequences are MNHEY and SMNVEV (reference sequence). The CDR3 is 17 residues long. CDR3 bases: TGTGCCAGCAGTTTATTAATCACGGGACAGGGTATCACTGAAGCTTTCTTT. Residues: CASSLLITGQGITEAFF.

This clonotype has a handful of counts. A read error is possible here, since a much larger clone lies one base away. The rearrangement uses TRBV30 and TRBJ2-7; D not resolved. Germline assignment: CDR1 GTSNPN and CDR2 SVGIG (reference sequence). The CDR3 runs to 11 residues. The germline V and J ends were trimmed by 3 bases and 3 bases, with 6 bases remaining between them. CDR3 sequence reads: CAWSQGYEQYF. CDR3 in DNA: TGTGCCTGGAGCCAAGGCTACGAGCAGTACTTC.

This clonotype was detected a few times. The chain employs TRBV7-9 and TRBJ2-7; D gene unclear. Germline lookup yields CDR1 SEHNR and CDR2 FQNEAQ (reference sequence). Trimming took 0 bases from V and 7 from J, leaving 10 bases between them. CDR3 length: 13 amino acids. The CDR3 region is CASSLALGWEQYF. The CDR3 nucleotides are TGTGCCAGCAGCTTAGCGCTCGGGTGGGAGCAGTACTTC.

This clonotype has a handful of counts. This chain links TRBV4-2 with TRBJ2-5; maybe TRBD1 (6 bases). Trimming pared 3 bases from V and 1 base from J, leaving 12 bases between. The germline V gene encodes CDR1 LGHNA and CDR2 YNFKEQ. The CDR3 contains 15 residues. CDR3 DNA: TGTGCCAGCAGCCATCTGGACAGCCGCCAAGAGACCCAGTACTTC. It codes for CASSHLDSRQETQYF.

At least ten counts were recorded for this clonotype. The chain carries TRBV5-1 and TRBJ2-2; TRBD1 or TRBD2 may be the D gene (6 bases each). The CDR3 sequence is 16 residues long. The V and J ends lost 0 bases and 1 base respectively, with 10 bases between them. CDR1 and CDR2 (germline): SGHRS, YFSETQ. CDR3 residues: CASSLEGGLNTGELFF. In nucleotides, the CDR3 is TGCGCCAGCAGCTTGGAGGGGGGCTTGAACACCGGGGAGCTGTTTTTT.

In this sample, this clonotype turned up many times. V usage is TRBV12-3 or TRBV12-4 and J usage is TRBJ2-3, with D perhaps matching TRBD1 or TRBD2 (5 bases each). The CDR3 is 13 amino acids. V was pared by 4 bases and J by 2 bases, with 7 bases between. DNA of the CDR3: TGTGCCAGCAGTTGGGGGAACACAGATACGCAGTATTTT. It translates to CASSWGNTDTQYF.

The table lists this clonotype with many counts. The chain is built from TRBV20-1 and TRBJ2-3; 8 bases map to TRBD1. J was trimmed by 3 bases and V by 2 bases; bases with no gene match: 4. The germline V gene has CDR1 DFQATT and CDR2 SNEGSKA (reference sequence). The CDR3 sequence is 14 residues long. The chain's CDR3 is CSARLQGATDTQYF. The CDR3 DNA reads as TGCAGTGCTAGACTTCAGGGGGCAACAGATACGCAGTATTTT.

The rearrangement joins TRBV12-3 or TRBV12-4 to TRBJ2-7; the D gene is possibly TRBD1 (5 bases). There are 14 residues in the CDR3. Trimming removed 7 bases from V and 2 bases from J, with 15 bases in between. CDR3 residues: CASNLAGSPYEQYF. As DNA, the CDR3 is TGTGCCAGCAACCTGGCAGGGTCCCCCTACGAGCAGTACTTC.

The chain employs TRBV19 and TRBJ2-7; maybe TRBD1 (5 bases). Trimming removed 7 bases from V and 4 bases from J, with 14 bases in between. Germline lookup yields CDR1 LNHDA and CDR2 SQIVND (reference sequence). The CDR3 extends over 13 amino acids. The CDR3 nucleotides are TGTGCCAGTAACCAGGGTCCTGGATACGAGCAGTACTTC. Its translation is CASNQGPGYEQYF.

This chain links TRBV12-3 or TRBV12-4 with TRBJ2-5; TRBD2 might be the D (6 bases). The CDR3 sequence is 13 residues long. With 8 bases removed from V and 4 bases from J, the gap between germline ends came to 14 bases. This CDR3 reads CASAGTSRETQYF. DNA for the CDR3: TGTGCCAGCGCGGGAACCTCAAGAGAGACCCAGTACTTC.

About this clonotype itself: A much more abundant neighbour one base away suggests this may be a read error. The rearrangement links TRBV2 to TRBJ2-1; D is unresolved. Germline V gene lookup returns CDR1 SNHLY and CDR2 FYNNEI. The V gene lost 3 bases and the J gene lost 4 bases, with 13 bases spanning the gap. CDR3 length: 15 residues. The CDR3: CASSDRSLPYNEQFF. In DNA, the CDR3 is TGTGCCAGCAGTGACAGGTCCCTCCCGTACAATGAGCAGTTCTTC.

At least ten counts were recorded for this clonotype. J is TRBJ2-5 and V is TRBV6-6; weak D call: TRBD1 (7 bases). V lost 6 bases to trimming and J lost 2 bases, with 10 bases between them. CDR1 is MNHNY, CDR2 SVGAGI, per germline (reference sequence). The CDR3 extends over 13 amino acids. CDR3: CASSQGGQETQYF. CDR3 in DNA: TGTGCCAGCAGCCAGGGGGGACAAGAGACCCAGTACTTC.

This clonotype was detected a few times. Sequence at one end of the junction differs from germline and may be a read error. The chain carries TRBV20-1 and TRBJ2-7; unclear D gene. The CDR3 contains 13 residues. Germline V gene sequence: CDR1 DFQATT, CDR2 SNEGSKA (reference sequence). Written as DNA, the CDR3 is TGCAGTGCTAGGGGAAGTGACTCCTACGAGCAGCACTTC. Protein: CSARGSDSYEQHF.

In its sample, this clonotype was seen many times. V gene TRBV11-2 combines with J gene TRBJ2-1, with 8 bases identical to TRBD2. The V segment lost 5 bases and the J segment 0 bases; nucleotides outside the gene matches: 9. The germline CDR1 and CDR2 sequences are SGHAT and FQNNGV. The CDR3 totals 17 residues. The CDR3 region is CASSAIAGTSSYNEQFF. In DNA, the CDR3 is TGTGCCAGCAGCGCGATAGCGGGGACCAGCTCCTACAATGAGCAGTTCTTC.

There are many counts of this clonotype. This sequence joins TRBV6-5 and TRBJ2-7; 9 bases fit TRBD2. V was clipped by 10 bases and J by 7 bases; unmatched bases: 17. The CDR3 length is 15 residues. CDR1 MNHEY and CDR2 SVGAGI come from the germline V gene. CDR3 residues: CATRPASGVLREQYF. In DNA, the CDR3 is TGTGCCACCCGCCCGGCTAGCGGGGTATTGAGGGAGCAGTACTTC.

This chain links TRBV19 with TRBJ2-1; D remains ambiguous. The V end was cut by 4 bases, the J end by 1 base, with 14 bases between. CDR3 size: 16 residues. CDR1 and CDR2 from the germline V gene are LNHDA and SQIVND (reference sequence). CDR3 sequence (DNA): TGTGCCAGTAGTACAGGTGGGGTCTCGTCCTACAATGAGCAGTTCTTC. It codes for CASSTGGVSSYNEQFF. The complete variable domain, with remaining parts taken from reference TRBV19 and TRBJ2-1, reads DGGITQSPKYLFRKEGQNVTLSCEQNLNHDAMYWYRQDPGQGLRLIYYSQIVNDFQKGDIAEGYSVSREKKESFPLTVTSAQKNPTAFYLCASSTGGVSSYNEQFFGPGTRLTVL.

At least ten counts were recorded for this clonotype. V gene TRBV28 combines with J gene TRBJ1-5; tentatively, D is TRBD1 (6 bases). From germline, CDR1 is MDHEN and CDR2 SYDVKM. The CDR3 covers 14 residues. The germline V and J ends were trimmed by 4 bases and 4 bases, with 11 bases remaining between them. The CDR3 DNA reads TGTGCCAGCAGTTGGACAGCGAGAAATCAGCCCCAGCATTTT. Amino acids: CASSWTARNQPQHF.

This clonotype has at least ten counts. This chain uses TRBV6-1 with TRBJ2-3; no definite D call. The CDR3 has 15 residues. The germline V and J ends were trimmed by 1 base and 1 base, with 9 bases remaining between them. Germline-derived CDR1 and CDR2 are MNHNS and SASEGT. As DNA, the CDR3 is TGTGCCAGCAGTGAAGGAGTGTCCGGCACAGATACGCAGTATTTT. Translated: CASSEGVSGTDTQYF.

This clonotype was detected many times. The V and J genes are TRBV4-3 and TRBJ1-5, with D unclear. This CDR3 spans 19 amino acids. Trimming pared 0 bases from V and 5 bases from J, leaving 23 bases between. Germline CDR1 reads LGHNA; CDR2 reads YSLEER. The CDR3 DNA follows: TGCGCCAGCAGCCAAGAACAACCCCGACGGTTGGGCCGGCATCAGCCCCAGCATTTT. Translating it yields CASSQEQPRRLGRHQPQHF.

Many counts were recorded for this clonotype. The chain links TRBV19 to TRBJ2-7, with 7 bases lining up with TRBD1. Germline loops: CDR1 LNHDA, CDR2 SQIVND (reference sequence). With 5 bases clipped from V and 7 bases from J, the junction kept 14 bases outside the gene matches. CDR3 length equals 15 residues. The CDR3 sequence is CASSLPGQSKREQYF. CDR3 sequence (DNA): TGTGCCAGTAGTTTACCGGGACAGTCGAAGAGGGAGCAGTACTTC. The complete variable domain, with remaining parts taken from reference TRBV19 and TRBJ2-7, reads DGGITQSPKYLFRKEGQNVTLSCEQNLNHDAMYWYRQDPGQGLRLIYYSQIVNDFQKGDIAEGYSVSREKKESFPLTVTSAQKNPTAFYLCASSLPGQSKREQYFGPGTRLTVT.

This clonotype was counted ten times or more. The chain joins TRBV5-6 to TRBJ1-5; D may be TRBD1 (6 bases). The CDR3 runs 16 residues. The V and J ends lost 0 bases and 5 bases respectively, with 15 bases between them. Germline values: CDR1 SGHDT, CDR2 YYEEEE. The DNA of the CDR3 is TGTGCCAGCAGCTTGGGAGGGGGGTTAGCGGATCAGCCCCAGCATTTT. Encoded protein: CASSLGGGLADQPQHF.

This clonotype was detected many times. This chain connects TRBV6-5 to TRBJ2-3; 8 bases match TRBD1. Trimming at V came to 5 bases and at J to 2 bases, leaving 6 bases not matched to a gene. In germline, CDR1 is MNHEY, CDR2 SVGAGI. This CDR3 is built from 15 residues. CDR3 DNA: TGTGCCAGCAGTCAGGGGGCGCGGTTCACAGATACGCAGTATTTT. Translated: CASSQGARFTDTQYF.

A note on this clonotype: A much larger clone lies a single base off, so this may be a read error. The chain employs TRBV6-2 or TRBV6-3 and TRBJ2-3; 8 bases agree with TRBD2. CDR3 size: 17 residues. CDR1 MNHEY and CDR2 SVGEGT come from the germline V gene. Unmatched junction bases numbered 18, after V lost 6 bases and J lost 7 bases. The CDR3 DNA sequence: TGTGCCAGCAGCCCGTTTGGGCTAGCGGGTGCCCTTTATACGCAGTATTTT. Its protein is CASSPFGLAGALYTQYF.

At least ten counts were recorded for this clonotype. V is TRBV5-8 and J is TRBJ2-7; no definite D call. The CDR3 runs to 15 residues. Trimming took off 3 bases at V and 0 bases at J, with 13 bases between the two ends. Per germline, CDR1 SGHTS and CDR2 YDEGEE. CDR3 DNA: TGTGCCAGCAGCTGGACCCCGGCGAGCTCCTACGAGCAGTACTTC. The encoded protein is CASSWTPASSYEQYF.

This clonotype was seen once. A much larger clone lies a single base off, so this may be a read error. The chain links TRBV19 to TRBJ1-1, with D maybe TRBD1 (6 bases). Trimming took 5 bases from V and 2 from J, leaving 15 bases between them. CDR3 length: 15 amino acids. The V gene's germline CDR1 is LNHDA and CDR2 SQIVND (reference sequence). CDR3: CASSLTSRGNTEAFF. The CDR3 coding sequence is TGTGCCAGTAGTCTAACGTCCAGGGGTAACACTGAAGCTTTCTTT.

The rearrangement joins TRBV19 to TRBJ2-2; D is undetermined. From germline, CDR1 is LNHDA and CDR2 SQIVND (reference sequence). V shed 10 bases and J shed 6 bases, with 6 bases lying between them. This CDR3 region has 10 residues. CDR3 in DNA: TGTGCCATCTGGGCCGGGGAGCTGTTTTTT. It specifies CAIWAGELFF.